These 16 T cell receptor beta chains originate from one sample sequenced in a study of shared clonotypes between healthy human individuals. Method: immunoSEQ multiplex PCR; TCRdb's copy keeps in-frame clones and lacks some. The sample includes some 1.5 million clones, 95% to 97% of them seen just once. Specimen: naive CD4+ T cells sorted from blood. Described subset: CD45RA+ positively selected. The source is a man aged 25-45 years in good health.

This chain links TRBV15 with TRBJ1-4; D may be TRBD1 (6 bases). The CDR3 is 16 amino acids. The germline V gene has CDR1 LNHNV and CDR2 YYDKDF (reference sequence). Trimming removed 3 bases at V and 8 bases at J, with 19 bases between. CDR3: CATSSPRYRVEEKLFF. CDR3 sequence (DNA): TGTGCCACCAGCAGCCCTAGGTACAGGGTGGAAGAAAAACTGTTTTTT.

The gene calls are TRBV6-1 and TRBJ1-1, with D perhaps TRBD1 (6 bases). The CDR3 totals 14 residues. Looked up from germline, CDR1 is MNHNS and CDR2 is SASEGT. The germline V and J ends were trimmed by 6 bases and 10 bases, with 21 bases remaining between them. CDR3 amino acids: CASRNTGRGERAFF. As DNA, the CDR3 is TGTGCCAGCAGAAACACAGGGCGAGGTGAGAGAGCTTTCTTT.

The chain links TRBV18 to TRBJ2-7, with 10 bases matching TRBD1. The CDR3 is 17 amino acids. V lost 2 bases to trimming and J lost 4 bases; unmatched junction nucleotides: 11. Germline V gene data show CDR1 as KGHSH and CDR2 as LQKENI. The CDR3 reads CASSPGLGTGAIYEQYF. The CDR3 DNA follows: TGTGCCAGCTCACCAGGATTGGGGACAGGGGCTATATACGAGCAGTACTTC.

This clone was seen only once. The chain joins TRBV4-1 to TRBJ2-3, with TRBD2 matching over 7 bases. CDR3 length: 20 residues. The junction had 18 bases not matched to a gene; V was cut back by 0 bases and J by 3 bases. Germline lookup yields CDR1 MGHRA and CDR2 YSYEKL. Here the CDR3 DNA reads TGCGCCAGCAGCCAAGATTCAATTTTCGCGGGAGAGTCGTTAACAGATACGCAGTATTTT. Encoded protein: CASSQDSIFAGESLTDTQYF.

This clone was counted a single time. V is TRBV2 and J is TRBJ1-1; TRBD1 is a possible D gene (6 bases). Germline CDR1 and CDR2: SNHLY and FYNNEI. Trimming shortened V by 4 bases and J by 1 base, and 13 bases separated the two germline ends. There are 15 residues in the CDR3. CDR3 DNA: TGTGCCAGCAGTGGGCAGGGGCTATGGAACACTGAAGCTTTCTTT. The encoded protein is CASSGQGLWNTEAFF.

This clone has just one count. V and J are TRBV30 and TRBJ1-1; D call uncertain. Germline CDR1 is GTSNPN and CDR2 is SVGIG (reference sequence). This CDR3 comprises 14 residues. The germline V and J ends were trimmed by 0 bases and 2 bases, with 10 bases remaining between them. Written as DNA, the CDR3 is TGTGCCTGGAGTGTAATGAGGGCCAACACTGAAGCTTTCTTT. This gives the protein CAWSVMRANTEAFF.

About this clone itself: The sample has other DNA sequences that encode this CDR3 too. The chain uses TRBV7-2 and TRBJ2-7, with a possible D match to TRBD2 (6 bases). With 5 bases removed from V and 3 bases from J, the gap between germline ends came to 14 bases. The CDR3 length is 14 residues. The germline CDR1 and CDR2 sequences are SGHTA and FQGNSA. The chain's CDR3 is CASSLGGGGYEQYF. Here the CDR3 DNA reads TGTGCCAGCAGCCTGGGGGGAGGAGGCTACGAGCAGTACTTC.

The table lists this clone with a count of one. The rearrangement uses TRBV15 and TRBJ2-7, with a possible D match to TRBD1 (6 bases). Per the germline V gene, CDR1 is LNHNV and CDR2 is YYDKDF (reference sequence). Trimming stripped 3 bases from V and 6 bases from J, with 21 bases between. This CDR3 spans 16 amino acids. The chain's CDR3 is CATSSKLQGSLSEQYF. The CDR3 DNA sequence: TGTGCCACCAGCAGCAAGTTACAGGGATCTTTGAGCGAGCAGTACTTC.

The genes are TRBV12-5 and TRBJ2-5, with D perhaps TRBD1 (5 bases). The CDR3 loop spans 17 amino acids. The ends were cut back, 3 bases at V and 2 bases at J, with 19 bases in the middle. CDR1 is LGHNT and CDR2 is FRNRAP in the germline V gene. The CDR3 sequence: CASGFPSGRVPQETQYF. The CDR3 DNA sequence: TGTGCTAGTGGTTTCCCCTCCGGCAGGGTACCTCAAGAGACCCAGTACTTC.

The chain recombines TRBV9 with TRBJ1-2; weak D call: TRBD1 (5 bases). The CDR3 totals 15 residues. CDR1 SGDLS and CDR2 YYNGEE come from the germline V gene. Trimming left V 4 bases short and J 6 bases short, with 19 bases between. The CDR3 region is CASSPPLGRADGYTF. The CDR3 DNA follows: TGTGCCAGCAGCCCCCCTCTAGGCAGGGCCGATGGCTACACCTTC.

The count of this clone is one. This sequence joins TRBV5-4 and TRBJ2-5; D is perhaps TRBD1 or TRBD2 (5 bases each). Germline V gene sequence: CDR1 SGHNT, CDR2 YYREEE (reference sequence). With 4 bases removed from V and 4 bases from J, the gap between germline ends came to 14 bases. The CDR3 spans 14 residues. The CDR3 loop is CASSPNGGRETQYF. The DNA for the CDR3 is TGTGCCAGCAGCCCGAATGGGGGTAGAGAGACCCAGTACTTC. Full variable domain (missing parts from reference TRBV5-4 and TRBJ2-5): ETGVTQSPTHLIKTRGQQVTLRCSSQSGHNTVSWYQQALGQGPQFIFQYYREEENGRGNFPPRFSGLQFPNYSSELNVNALELDDSALYLCASSPNGGRETQYFGPGTRLLVL.

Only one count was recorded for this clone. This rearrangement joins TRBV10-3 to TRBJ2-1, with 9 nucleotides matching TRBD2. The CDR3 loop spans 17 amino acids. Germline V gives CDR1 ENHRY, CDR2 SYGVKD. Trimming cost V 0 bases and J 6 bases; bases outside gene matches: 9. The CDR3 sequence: CAISESRASGNRNEQFF. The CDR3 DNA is TGTGCCATCAGTGAGTCTAGGGCTAGCGGGAATCGCAATGAGCAGTTCTTC.

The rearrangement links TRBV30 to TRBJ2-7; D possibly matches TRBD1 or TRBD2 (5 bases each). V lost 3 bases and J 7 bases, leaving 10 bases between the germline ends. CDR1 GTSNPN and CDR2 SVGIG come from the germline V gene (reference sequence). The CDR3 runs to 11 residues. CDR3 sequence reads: CAWRRWGEQYF. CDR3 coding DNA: TGTGCCTGGAGAAGGTGGGGGGAGCAGTACTTC.

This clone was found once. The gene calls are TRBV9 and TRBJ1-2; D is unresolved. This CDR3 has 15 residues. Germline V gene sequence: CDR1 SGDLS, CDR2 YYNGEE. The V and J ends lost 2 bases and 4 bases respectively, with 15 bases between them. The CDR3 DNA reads TGTGCCAGCAGCGTCCGGCCGGAGGTTAGCTATGGCTACACCTTC. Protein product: CASSVRPEVSYGYTF.

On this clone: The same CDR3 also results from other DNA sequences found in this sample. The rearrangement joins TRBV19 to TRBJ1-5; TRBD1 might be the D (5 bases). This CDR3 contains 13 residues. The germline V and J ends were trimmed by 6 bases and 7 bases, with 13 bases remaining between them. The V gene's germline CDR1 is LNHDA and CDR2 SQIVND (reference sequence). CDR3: CASRGQGAQPQHF. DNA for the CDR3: TGTGCCAGTAGAGGACAAGGGGCCCAGCCCCAGCATTTT.

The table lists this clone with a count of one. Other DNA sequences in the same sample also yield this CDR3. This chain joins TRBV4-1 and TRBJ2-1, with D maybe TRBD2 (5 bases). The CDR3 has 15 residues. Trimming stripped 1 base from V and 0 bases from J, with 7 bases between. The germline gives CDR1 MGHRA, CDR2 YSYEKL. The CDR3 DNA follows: TGCGCCAGCAGCCAAGTTGGGAGCTCCTACAATGAGCAGTTCTTC. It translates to CASSQVGSSYNEQFF.